Sequencing of this TCR beta chain was carried out in a study of CD8+ T cells in alopecia areata. The authors extracted RNA and reverse transcribed it into cDNA as the sequencing template. Assay: immunoSEQ multiplex PCR; the TCRdb copy retains only in-frame clones and omits some. The sample comprises 150,000 to 200,000 clones, about 70% of which are singletons, and over 9.5% rests with the top ten. V was trimmed by 7 bases and J by 5 bases, leaving 14 bases between them. CDR3 length: 13 amino acids. Germline assignment: CDR1 SGHVS and CDR2 FNYEAQ. The sample here was CD8+ T cells sorted from blood, taken at week 0. This sequence joins TRBV7-6 and TRBJ2-5; D is possibly TRBD2 (5 bases). The TCR sequence derives from a human donor with alopecia areata. The CDR3 DNA sequence: TGTGCCAGCATCCCCCACGGCGGGGAGACCCAGTACTTC. Residues: CASIPHGGETQYF.